This is a list of T cell receptor beta chains from one sample in a study of blood T cell repertoires in COVID-19. Only in-frame clones appear in the TCRdb table, and some are missing; sequencing was by immunoSEQ multiplex PCR. This table holds approximately 98,000 clones, around 81% found once. The sequencing sample was made of peripheral blood. The receptors shown here come from a woman between 70 and 85 years old with acute or convalescent COVID-19. CDR3s leave out the opening cysteine and the closing phenylalanine or tryptophan. Fields, in order: V gene, CDR3 protein.

v_call: TRBV11-2
cdr3_aa: ASSIHGTTGGTQY

v_call: TRBV6-5
cdr3_aa: ASRLPGASYGYT

v_call: TRBV18
cdr3_aa: ASSSEAGGTEQF

v_call: TRBV24-1
cdr3_aa: ATSELAGATYNEQF

v_call: TRBV27
cdr3_aa: ASSRGTSGNTGELF

v_call: TRBV24-1
cdr3_aa: ATSDWAGANGYT

v_call: TRBV6-5
cdr3_aa: ASSSDRVGYGYT

v_call: TRBV10-3
cdr3_aa: AISLAGTGEDGYT

v_call: TRBV2
cdr3_aa: ASSALAGVGDTQY

v_call: TRBV7-2
cdr3_aa: ASSFVRDNQPQH

v_call: TRBV6-2/TRBV6-3
cdr3_aa: ASSLPVAGNYGYT

v_call: TRBV9
cdr3_aa: ASSGENRVGTQY

v_call: TRBV19
cdr3_aa: ASSEFQATGRSGYT

v_call: TRBV5-1
cdr3_aa: ASSSSGGSGNTIY

v_call: TRBV5-6
cdr3_aa: ASAPRGTNYGYT

v_call: TRBV7-2
cdr3_aa: ASSLITEIGNTIY

v_call: TRBV5-1
cdr3_aa: ASRRGRTEAF

v_call: TRBV15
cdr3_aa: ATSRGPNYEQY